The T cell receptor (beta chain) described here comes from a study of a mutant IDH1 vaccine in newly diagnosed glioma. On this clone itself: Its antigen remains unidentified.

Germline V CDR1 and CDR2: MNHNS, SASEGT. The V segment lost 4 bases and the J segment 5 bases; nucleotides outside the gene matches: 4. CDR3 length equals 14 residues. The data were produced by immunoSEQ multiplex PCR, yet TCRdb's version contains in-frame clones alone and is incomplete. The sample carries tens of thousands of clones, 65% recorded once. As for time point: week 47, end of study. In the vaccine, a single dose held 300 ug of the mutant IDH1 20-mer peptide, along with topical imiquimod. The TCR originated in a man in his forties with glioma. Some clones in this sample may be carry-over from other donors' samples. The input for sequencing was peripheral blood mononuclear cells (PBMCs), taken from a glioma patient whose treatment included an IDH1 peptide vaccine. The rearrangement links TRBV6-1 to TRBJ2-5; 10 bases match TRBD1. CDR3 DNA sequence: TGTGCCAGCAGTGTGACAGGGGGCCGGGAGACCCAGTACTTC. Translated, it gives CASSVTGGRETQYF.